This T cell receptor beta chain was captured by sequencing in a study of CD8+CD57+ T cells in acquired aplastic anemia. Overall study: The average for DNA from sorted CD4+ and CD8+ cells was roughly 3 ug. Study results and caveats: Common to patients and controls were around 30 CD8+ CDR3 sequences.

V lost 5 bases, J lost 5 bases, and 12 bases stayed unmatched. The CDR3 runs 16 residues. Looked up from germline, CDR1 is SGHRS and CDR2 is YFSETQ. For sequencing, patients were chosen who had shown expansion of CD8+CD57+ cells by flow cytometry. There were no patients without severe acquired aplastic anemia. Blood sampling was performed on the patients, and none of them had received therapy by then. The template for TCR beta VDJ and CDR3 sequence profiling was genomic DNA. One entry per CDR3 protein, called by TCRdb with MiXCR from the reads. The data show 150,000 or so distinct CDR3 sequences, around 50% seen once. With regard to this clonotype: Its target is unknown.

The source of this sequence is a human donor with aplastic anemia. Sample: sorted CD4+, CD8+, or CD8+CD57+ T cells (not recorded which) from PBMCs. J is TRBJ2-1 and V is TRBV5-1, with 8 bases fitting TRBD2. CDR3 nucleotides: TGCGCCAGCAGTCGGGGGGGCGTTAGCGGGGACAATGAGCAGTTCTTC. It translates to CASSRGGVSGDNEQFF.